What follows are 11 T cell receptor beta chains derived from one specimen sequenced in a study of blood T cell repertoires in COVID-19. TCRdb's copy holds only in-frame clones and misses some; the assay was immunoSEQ multiplex PCR. This table has 300,000 or so clones, approximately 89% appearing once. Source material: PBMCs or T cells enriched from blood (not recorded which). The receptors derive from a woman in her forties or fifties who had been exposed to COVID-19.

The genes are TRBV3-1 (or the pseudogene TRBV3-2) and TRBJ1-3; D might be TRBD1 (6 bases). The germline V gene has CDR1 LGHDT and CDR2 YNNKEL (reference sequence). V lost 0 bases, J lost 3 bases, and 15 bases lay in between. CDR3 length: 17 residues. CDR3 DNA: TGTGCCAGCAGCCAAGATTCCCAGGGGAGTTTTGGAAACACCATATATTTT. Protein product: CASSQDSQGSFGNTIYF.

In this sample, this clone turned up once. The rearrangement links TRBV9 to TRBJ1-2; maybe TRBD1 (5 bases). The ends were cut back, 0 bases at V and 7 bases at J, with 13 bases in the middle. CDR1 and CDR2 (germline): SGDLS, YYNGEE. The length of the CDR3 is 14 residues. CDR3 in amino acids: CASSVVGQGGGYTF. In DNA form, the CDR3 reads TGTGCCAGCAGCGTAGTCGGGCAGGGTGGTGGCTACACCTTC. The whole variable domain, filled in from reference TRBV9 and TRBJ1-2, reads DSGVTQTPKHLITATGQRVTLRCSPRSGDLSVYWYQQSLDQGLQFLIQYYNGEERAKGNILERFSAQQFPDLHSELNLSSLELGDSALYFCASSVVGQGGGYTFGSGTRLTVV.

The gene calls are TRBV21-1 and TRBJ1-2; the table's D gene call, TRBD1, was not cross checked with the DNA. TRBV21-1 is shown as a pseudogene. The CDR3 is 15 amino acids. DNA of the CDR3: TGTGCCAGCAGCCCTAGGTTCTACAGGACCTATGGCTACACCTTC. Protein product: CASSPRFYRTYGYTF.

This chain uses TRBV7-9 with TRBJ1-1; D might be TRBD1 (6 bases). In germline, CDR1 is SEHNR, CDR2 FQNEAQ (reference sequence). This CDR3 is built from 13 residues. Trimming left V 4 bases short and J 4 bases short, with 10 bases between. The CDR3 region is CASSSGQITEAFF. The CDR3 DNA follows: TGTGCCAGCAGCTCCGGACAGATCACTGAAGCTTTCTTT.

The rearrangement uses TRBV5-6 and TRBJ1-6; 9 nucleotides agree with TRBD1. The CDR3 runs 15 residues. The germline CDR1 and CDR2 sequences are SGHDT and YYEEEE. V shed 4 bases and J 6 bases; nucleotides not matched to a gene: 5. CDR3 bases: TGTGCCAGCAGCGTGGGACAGGGACTTAATTCACCCCTCCACTTT. Residues: CASSVGQGLNSPLHF.

V gene TRBV2 combines with J gene TRBJ1-4; a weak D match, TRBD1 (6 bases). Between the trimmed V and J ends, which lost 8 bases and 0 bases, there was a span of 19 bases. CDR1 and CDR2 (germline): SNHLY, FYNNEI. The CDR3 has 17 amino acids. CDR3: CASGVMDSLPTNEKLFF. The CDR3 DNA is TGTGCCAGCGGAGTGATGGACAGCTTACCAACTAATGAAAAACTGTTTTTT.

The chain is built from TRBV2 and TRBJ1-5; 11 positions agree with TRBD1. Germline CDR1 SNHLY, CDR2 FYNNEI. CDR3 size: 15 residues. The V and J ends lost 5 bases and 6 bases, in that order; junction bases with no gene match: 6. CDR3 residues: CASSPRDRGTQPQHF. The CDR3 coding sequence is TGTGCCAGCAGTCCCCGGGACAGGGGGACTCAGCCCCAGCATTTT.

The chain couples TRBV4-3 to TRBJ2-1, with D uncertain. This CDR3 region has 18 residues. Germline CDR1 and CDR2: LGHNA and YSLEER. V dropped 3 bases and J dropped 5 bases, with 23 bases sitting between them. DNA of the CDR3: TGCGCCAGCAGCCAGCAAGGAGTCGTACGCCAACTAAACAATGAGCAGTTCTTC. It translates to CASSQQGVVRQLNNEQFF.

This rearrangement joins TRBV7-2 to TRBJ2-7; possibly TRBD1 for D (6 bases). The CDR3 is made up of 16 amino acids. The V gene lost 7 bases and the J gene lost 4 bases, with 23 bases spanning the gap. Per the germline V gene, CDR1 is SGHTA and CDR2 is FQGNSA. The CDR3 region has the DNA TGTGCCAGCACCCCTCATGGGGGCGGCTTCGGGTACGAGCAGTACTTC. Residues: CASTPHGGGFGYEQYF.

The V and J genes are TRBV3-1 (or the pseudogene TRBV3-2) and TRBJ2-7; D is ambiguous. Trimming removed 1 base at V and 2 bases at J, with 3 bases between. The CDR3 consists of 12 residues. Germline CDR1 LGHDT, CDR2 YNNKEL (reference sequence). In DNA form, the CDR3 reads TGTGCCAGCAGCCAAGTAACCTACGAGCAGTACTTC. It specifies CASSQVTYEQYF.

In its sample, this clone was seen a few times. V usage is TRBV6-5 and J usage is TRBJ1-1; perhaps TRBD1 as D (5 bases). The germline V gene has CDR1 MNHEY and CDR2 SVGAGI. The CDR3 runs to 14 residues. The V end lost 6 bases, the J end lost 6 bases, and 17 bases lay between the germline ends. CDR3 DNA: TGTGCCAGCAGCTCCCTCGGCGGAGGGGCTGAAGCTTTCTTT. Protein product: CASSSLGGGAEAFF.